This T cell receptor (beta chain) is from a study of regulatory T cells in long-lasting Graves disease. Library construction for TCR beta used iRepertoire HTBI primers and Arm-PCR of CDR3 regions. TCRdb re-called the multiplex PCR reads with MiXCR, one entry per CDR3 protein. The sample has about 220,000 distinct CDR3 sequences, roughly a fifth seen once; the top ten hold 12%. Time point: newly diagnosed GD, antithyroid drugs for less than 3 months. PBMC RNA served as the TCR library source. An endocrinology department in Xi'an, China, supplied the patients. Per germline, CDR1 DFQATT and CDR2 SNEGSKA (reference sequence). This CDR3 spans 15 amino acids. V shed 3 bases, J shed 3 bases, and the junction held 10 bases outside the gene matches. Separately, the same data were catalogued under a study of T cells in Graves' hyperthyroidism and ophthalmopathy. Per that study: Clonotypes that were expanded in thyroid above 0.001 mostly appeared in blood too. Ophthalmopathy was predicted by the model a median of about 6.7 months ahead of onset.

The chain couples TRBV20-1 to TRBJ2-7; TRBD1 matches at 8 bases. The TCR was taken from a woman in her thirties with Graves disease. The sample was peripheral blood mononuclear cells (PBMCs), taken at new diagnosis, from a patient treated with antithyroid drugs. DNA of the CDR3: TGCAGTGCTAGTACGCAGGGGGCCTTTTACTACGAGCAGTACTTC. Encoded protein: CSASTQGAFYYEQYF.